Below are 3 T cell receptor beta chains sequenced from a single sample in a study of blood T cells in healthy people across ages. A J-beta primer mix and a sample-barcoded 5' primer were used in a second PCR of about 7 to 12 cycles. One entry per CDR3 protein results from TCRdb running MiXCR on the 5' RACE reads. This table has about a million distinct CDR3 sequences, around 48% appearing once. The specimen sequenced was blood. The receptors shown here come from a young man in good health.

The sample holds a few counts of this clonotype. The V and J genes are TRBV4-1 and TRBJ2-7; D remains unclear. Trimming cost V 0 bases and J 2 bases, with 14 bases left between them. Germline V gene data show CDR1 as MGHRA and CDR2 as YSYEKL. The CDR3 sequence is 16 residues long. The CDR3 bases are TGCGCCAGCAGCCAAGATGTAGGCCCCATAACCTACGAGCAGTACTTC. As protein: CASSQDVGPITYEQYF.

As for this clonotype: A much larger clone is a single base away; this may be a read error. The gene calls are TRBV4-1 and TRBJ2-1; unclear D gene. The CDR3 is 10 amino acids. V lost 8 bases and J lost 5, with 4 bases in between. Germline V lookup: CDR1 MGHRA, CDR2 YSYEKL. The CDR3 region has the DNA TGCGCCAGCGTTAACAATGAGCAGTTCTTC. Its translation is CASVNNEQFF.

This chain links TRBV6-4 with TRBJ2-7; no clear D. Trimming stripped 7 bases from V and 0 bases from J, with 7 bases between. Germline V gene data show CDR1 as MRHNA and CDR2 as SNTAGT. The CDR3 loop spans 12 amino acids. The CDR3 spells CASTMNSYEQYF. CDR3 DNA sequence: TGTGCCAGCACCATGAACTCCTACGAGCAGTACTTC.